This entry lists 21 T cell receptor beta chains sequenced from one sample in a study of blood T cells in healthy people across ages. A second PCR, run for about 7 to 12 cycles, used a sample-barcoded 5' primer plus a J-beta primer mix. TCRdb used MiXCR to reprocess the 5' RACE reads, holding one entry per CDR3 protein. The sample lists hundreds of thousands of distinct CDR3 sequences, roughly 48% occurring once. Input material: blood. The receptors come from a man at least 80 years old in good health.

CDR3 sequence (DNA): TGCGCCAGCAGCTCCGCAGGGTACCCTGAAGCTTTCTTT. It codes for CASSSAGYPEAFF. The V gene is TRBV5-1, the J gene TRBJ1-1; D possibly corresponds to TRBD1 (5 bases). Trimming removed 3 bases from V and 6 bases from J, with 12 bases in between. Per the germline V gene, CDR1 is SGHRS and CDR2 is YFSETQ. This CDR3 has 13 residues.

This clonotype was counted many times. This rearrangement joins TRBV7-3 to TRBJ2-3, with D possibly matching TRBD1 (5 bases). V was pared by 0 bases and J by 4 bases, with 11 bases between. The CDR3 extends over 15 amino acids. In germline, CDR1 is SGHTA, CDR2 FQGTGA. CDR3 in DNA: TGTGCCAGCAGCTTAACGTTCGACAGACCAGATACGCAGTATTTT. This translates into CASSLTFDRPDTQYF.

This clonotype occurred many times. This rearrangement joins TRBV6-6 to TRBJ2-2; D is unresolved. This CDR3 is 12 amino acids long. The V end was cut by 4 bases, the J end by 6 bases, with 6 bases between. Germline CDR1 and CDR2: MNHNY and SVGAGI (reference sequence). The chain's CDR3 is CASSSYPGELFF. CDR3 nucleotide sequence: TGTGCCAGCAGTTCTTATCCCGGGGAGCTGTTTTTT.

This clonotype was recorded a few times. This chain connects TRBV20-1 to TRBJ2-3; 8 nucleotides match TRBD1. This CDR3 comprises 16 residues. Germline loops: CDR1 DFQATT, CDR2 SNEGSKA (reference sequence). The CDR3 is CSTTGEWRTHTDTQYF. The CDR3 DNA is TGCAGCACGACAGGGGAGTGGCGGACACACACAGATACGCAGTATTTT.

V and J are TRBV2 and TRBJ2-7; TRBD2 matches at 11 bases. With 7 bases clipped from V and 0 bases from J, the junction kept 5 bases outside the gene matches. The germline V gene encodes CDR1 SNHLY and CDR2 FYNNEI. The CDR3 length is 15 residues. CDR3 DNA: TGTGCCAGCAATTTAGCGGGGGGGACCTCCTACGAGCAGTACTTC. Its translation is CASNLAGGTSYEQYF.

Only a few counts were recorded for this clonotype. The chain carries TRBV15 and TRBJ2-7; D remains unclear. The V gene lost 0 bases and the J gene lost 2 bases, with 14 bases spanning the gap. The V gene's germline CDR1 is LNHNV and CDR2 YYDKDF (reference sequence). This CDR3 spans 16 amino acids. CDR3 DNA: TGTGCCACCAGCAGAGATCTCCGGGTCTCAACCTACGAGCAGTACTTC. Protein: CATSRDLRVSTYEQYF.

This clonotype was seen a handful of times. The genes are TRBV12-3 or TRBV12-4 and TRBJ2-7; D uncertain. The CDR3 is 15 residues long. V lost 6 bases to trimming and J lost 2 bases, with 17 bases between them. As DNA, the CDR3 is TGTGCCAGCAGCTCCCACAGCAGAGCTACCTACGAGCAGTACTTC. Translating it yields CASSSHSRATYEQYF.

Comments on this clonotype: At one end, the junction sequence differs from germline, possibly due to a read error. V and J are TRBV5-1 and TRBJ2-5; 7 bases fit TRBD2. Germline CDR1 reads SGHRS; CDR2 reads YFSETQ. This CDR3 spans 16 amino acids. The CDR3 region has the DNA TGCGCCAGCAGCTTGGTATTTGCGGGAGACCAAGGGACCCAGTACTTC. It yields the protein CASSLVFAGDQGTQYF.

This clonotype appeared a few times. The J gene is TRBJ2-7, the V gene TRBV7-2, with 8 bases matching TRBD2. With 4 bases clipped from V and 2 bases from J, the junction kept 4 bases outside the gene matches. The CDR3 runs 14 residues. Germline values: CDR1 SGHTA, CDR2 FQGNSA. The DNA for the CDR3 is TGTGCCAGCAGCTCGATGACTAGCGCCTACGAGCAGTACTTC. This sequence encodes CASSSMTSAYEQYF.

This clonotype was detected only a few times. The chain links TRBV7-9 to TRBJ2-1; 10 positions agree with TRBD2. This CDR3 contains 16 residues. J lost 6 bases, V lost 5 bases, and 10 bases had no gene match. Germline values: CDR1 SEHNR, CDR2 FQNEAQ (reference sequence). The CDR3 nucleotides are TGTGCCAGCAGCCCATATTTCGCTAGCGGGGGCAATGAGCAGTTCTTC. Protein product: CASSPYFASGGNEQFF.

This clonotype showed up just a few times. The chain links TRBV20-1 to TRBJ2-7; D gene uncertain. The CDR3 extends over 11 amino acids. CDR1 is DFQATT, CDR2 SNEGSKA, per germline (reference sequence). V was pared by 5 bases and J by 4 bases, with 9 bases between. DNA of the CDR3: TGCAGTGCTCACAACATGTACGAGCAGTACTTC. This encodes CSAHNMYEQYF.

This clonotype was counted many times. This sequence joins TRBV27 and TRBJ1-2, with D unclear. The CDR3 is 15 amino acids. V lost 5 bases to trimming and J lost 0 bases, with 13 bases between them. Germline loops: CDR1 MNHEY, CDR2 SMNVEV (reference sequence). The CDR3 sequence is CASSPNYAPNYGYTF. In DNA, the CDR3 is TGTGCCAGCAGTCCCAACTACGCCCCTAACTATGGCTACACCTTC.

CDR3 residues: CASSPTPGPRPGELFF. CDR3 coding DNA: TGTGCCAGCAGCCCAACCCCGGGCCCAAGGCCCGGGGAGCTGTTTTTT. The chain is built from TRBV7-2 and TRBJ2-2; D is ambiguous. Germline V lookup: CDR1 SGHTA, CDR2 FQGNSA. The V and J ends lost 5 bases and 6 bases respectively, with 19 bases between them. The CDR3 is made up of 16 amino acids.

This clonotype was seen only a few times. The rearrangement joins TRBV4-1 to TRBJ2-1, with TRBD2 matching 13 bases. J lost 13 bases, V lost 0 bases, and 6 bases had no gene match. Germline V gives CDR1 MGHRA, CDR2 YSYEKL. There are 15 residues in the CDR3. CDR3 loop: CASSQEGGLAGQQFF. The CDR3 nucleotides are TGCGCCAGCAGCCAAGAGGGGGGACTAGCGGGGCAACAGTTCTTC.

This clonotype has only a few counts. The V and J genes are TRBV24-1 and TRBJ2-1; 8 bases agree with TRBD1. The V segment lost 5 bases and the J segment 2 bases; nucleotides outside the gene matches: 7. The CDR3 has 16 amino acids. Germline lookup yields CDR1 KGHDR and CDR2 SFDVKD. Here the CDR3 DNA reads TGTGCCACCAGTGCGGTGGGACAGGCCGCCTACAATGAGCAGTTCTTC. Translating gives CATSAVGQAAYNEQFF.

This clonotype was seen only a few times. The chain uses TRBV3-1 and TRBJ1-1, with D perhaps TRBD1 (6 bases). This CDR3 contains 15 residues. The V end lost 2 bases, the J end lost 6 bases, and 16 bases lay between the germline ends. CDR1 LGHDT and CDR2 YNNKEL come from the germline V gene (reference sequence). The CDR3 DNA reads as TGTGCCAGCAGCCAAATCCCCGGGGGCGACTCTGAAGCTTTCTTT. It specifies CASSQIPGGDSEAFF.

The chain uses TRBV10-1 and TRBJ2-5; D gene uncertain. The CDR3 contains 13 residues. Germline V gene sequence: CDR1 WNHNN, CDR2 SYGVQD (reference sequence). Trimming took 2 bases from V and 2 from J, leaving 6 bases between them. In DNA form, the CDR3 reads TGCGCCAGCAGTGAGGCCAGGCAAGAGACCCAGTACTTC. It specifies CASSEARQETQYF.

V usage is TRBV5-1 and J usage is TRBJ2-1; a possible D gene is TRBD2 (6 bases). Looked up from germline, CDR1 is SGHRS and CDR2 is YFSETQ. The CDR3 is 17 amino acids. V was clipped by 4 bases and J by 0 bases, with 17 bases between them. As DNA, the CDR3 is TGCGCCAGCAGCCCCCCGGCGGCGGGGACCTCCTACAATGAGCAGTTCTTC. Translated: CASSPPAAGTSYNEQFF.

This clonotype was recorded a few times. This chain links TRBV5-1 with TRBJ2-7; 7 bases agree with TRBD1. The DNA end is a closer match to TRBJ2-5, so the J assignment may be wrong. This CDR3 is built from 14 residues. Germline V lookup: CDR1 SGHRS, CDR2 YFSETQ. CDR3 DNA sequence: TGCGCCAGCAGCCATGTGCAGGGGGTAGAGACCCAGTACTTC. Its protein is CASSHVQGVETQYF.

The CDR3 bases are TGTGCCAGCAGTGTGCGGGAGCAGTTCTTC. This gives the protein CASSVREQFF. The chain employs TRBV2 and TRBJ2-1; D gene unclear. Trimming took off 4 bases at V and 10 bases at J, with 5 bases between the two ends. From germline, CDR1 is SNHLY and CDR2 FYNNEI. The CDR3 has 10 amino acids.

The chain combines TRBV12-3 or TRBV12-4 with TRBJ2-5; 8 positions agree with TRBD1. The DNA end is a closer match to TRBJ2-7, so the J assignment may be wrong. The length of the CDR3 is 13 residues. CDR3 nucleotides: TGTGCCAGCAGGACGACAGGGGTCAACGAGCAGTACTTC. Translating gives CASRTTGVNEQYF.